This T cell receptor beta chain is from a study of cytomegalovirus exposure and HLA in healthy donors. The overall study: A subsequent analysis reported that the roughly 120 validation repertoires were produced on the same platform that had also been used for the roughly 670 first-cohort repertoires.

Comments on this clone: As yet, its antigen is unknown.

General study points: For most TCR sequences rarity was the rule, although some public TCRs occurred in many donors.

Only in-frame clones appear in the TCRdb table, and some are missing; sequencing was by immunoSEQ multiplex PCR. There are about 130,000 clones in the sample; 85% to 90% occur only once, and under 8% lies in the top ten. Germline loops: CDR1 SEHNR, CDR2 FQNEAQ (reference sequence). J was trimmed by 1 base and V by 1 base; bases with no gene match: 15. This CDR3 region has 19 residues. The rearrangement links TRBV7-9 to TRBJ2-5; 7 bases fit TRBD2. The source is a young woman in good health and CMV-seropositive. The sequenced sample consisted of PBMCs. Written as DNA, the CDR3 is TGTGCCAGCAGCTTAGGACGGAGGTGGCTAGCGGTTGTCCAAGAGACCCAGTACTTC. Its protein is CASSLGRRWLAVVQETQYF.